This T cell receptor (beta chain) was identified in a study of blood T cells in healthy people across ages. Overall study results and limits: Age showed a roughly linear inverse relationship with TCR beta diversity per million T cells.

A sample-barcoded 5' primer and a J-beta primer mix were used in a second PCR of about 6 to 11 cycles. TCRdb analysed the 5' RACE reads with MiXCR anew, one entry per CDR3 protein. The sample contains hundreds of thousands of distinct CDR3 sequences, under 65% of which appear only once. Worth noting for this clonotype: The antigen is unknown.

V lost 5 bases and J 2 bases, leaving 11 bases between the germline ends. Germline V CDR1 and CDR2: DFQATT, SNEGSKA (reference sequence). The CDR3 has 13 residues. This clonotype was sampled from a woman of 80 years or more in good health. Sequenced input: blood. This chain uses TRBV20-1 with TRBJ2-3, with D perhaps being TRBD1 or TRBD2 (5 bases each). CDR3 DNA sequence: TGCAGTGCTTCCCGGGACCACACAGATACGCAGTATTTT. This encodes CSASRDHTDTQYF.